These 15 T cell receptor beta chains came from one sample sequenced in a study. TCRdb passed the RT-PCR reads through MiXCR, listing each CDR3 protein once. There are almost 700,000 distinct CDR3 sequences in the sample; 14% occur only once, and roughly 3.6% lies in the top ten. Source material: memory CD4+ T cells from blood. The receptors originated from a female donor in good health, serving as a healthy control.

This chain links TRBV7-9 with TRBJ2-3; 8 bases fit TRBD1. V lost 6 bases and J lost 5; bases outside the gene matches: 10. Germline V gives CDR1 SEHNR, CDR2 FQNEAQ (reference sequence). CDR3 length: 15 amino acids. CDR3 loop: CASRQTGGSGDTQYF. CDR3 sequence (DNA): TGTGCCAGCAGACAAACAGGGGGATCGGGAGATACGCAGTATTTT. The full variable domain, with the rest looked up from reference TRBV7-9 and TRBJ2-3, is DTGVSQNPRHKITKRGQNVTFRCDPISEHNRLYWYRQTLGQGPEFLTYFQNEAQLEKSRLLSDRFSAERPKGSFSTLEIQRTEQGDSAMYLCASRQTGGSGDTQYFGPGTRLTVL.

J is TRBJ2-7 and V is TRBV12-3 or TRBV12-4, with D maybe TRBD1 (5 bases). The CDR3 runs 14 residues. Deletions cut 3 bases from V and 0 bases from J, with 9 bases between. CDR3 DNA: TGTGCCAGCAGTTTTACTCAGGGCTCCTACGAGCAGTACTTC. This translates into CASSFTQGSYEQYF.

V usage is TRBV28 and J usage is TRBJ1-1; the D gene is possibly TRBD1 (5 bases). CDR1 is MDHEN, CDR2 SYDVKM, per germline. V was cut by 5 bases and J by 6 bases, with 13 bases left in between. The CDR3 runs to 13 residues. The CDR3, as DNA: TGTGCCAGCAGTCCTGGACACGCAGCTGAAGCTTTCTTT. Amino acids: CASSPGHAAEAFF. Full variable domain (missing parts from reference TRBV28 and TRBJ1-1): DVKVTQSSRYLVKRTGEKVFLECVQDMDHENMFWYRQDPGLGLRLIYFSYDVKMKEKGDIPEGYSVSREKKERFSLILESASTNQTSMYLCASSPGHAAEAFFGQGTRLTVV.

This clonotype was detected only a few times. The chain has TRBV24-1 and TRBJ2-7; the D gene could be TRBD1 or TRBD2 (5 bases each). There are 13 residues in the CDR3. Trimming took off 3 bases at V and 0 bases at J, with 5 bases between the two ends. CDR1 and CDR2 from the germline V gene are KGHDR and SFDVKD. CDR3 nucleotide sequence: TGTGCCACCAGTGATGGGACCTCCTACGAGCAGTACTTC. Translated, it gives CATSDGTSYEQYF.

This chain uses TRBV9 with TRBJ1-1; D may be TRBD1 (5 bases). In germline, CDR1 is SGDLS, CDR2 YYNGEE. The CDR3 covers 13 residues. Trimming left V 3 bases short and J 4 bases short, with 10 bases between. The CDR3 bases are TGTGCCAGCAGCGCCTTAGACAGCACTGAAGCTTTCTTT. Protein: CASSALDSTEAFF.

This clonotype was detected a few times. The chain is built from TRBV11-2 and TRBJ2-1; the match to TRBD2 covers 14 bases. The V gene's germline CDR1 is SGHAT and CDR2 FQNNGV. The CDR3 runs 18 residues. V shed 5 bases and J 6 bases; nucleotides not matched to a gene: 12. CDR3 nucleotides: TGTGCCAGCAGCCAGGGGACTAGCGGGAGTATAGGGGGCAATGAGCAGTTCTTC. Amino acid sequence: CASSQGTSGSIGGNEQFF.

This chain joins TRBV27 and TRBJ1-4; no clear D. CDR1 is MNHEY, CDR2 SMNVEV, per germline (reference sequence). V lost 6 bases and J lost 1, with 12 bases in between. The CDR3 totals 15 residues. The CDR3 DNA sequence: TGTGCCAGCAGCGTAATGGGTGGAACTAATGAAAAACTGTTTTTT. Protein: CASSVMGGTNEKLFF.

This clonotype was seen only a few times. The rearrangement links TRBV20-1 to TRBJ2-3; perhaps TRBD2 as D (6 bases). Germline-derived CDR1 and CDR2 are DFQATT and SNEGSKA (reference sequence). V lost 3 bases and J 5 bases, leaving 27 bases between the germline ends. The CDR3 totals 18 residues. The CDR3 here is CSASEVVAEPPFRDTQYF. DNA of the CDR3: TGCAGTGCTAGTGAGGTGGTAGCGGAGCCGCCTTTCCGAGATACGCAGTATTTT.

This chain connects TRBV7-2 to TRBJ2-3; D remains ambiguous. The CDR3 consists of 15 residues. The ends were cut back, 4 bases at V and 0 bases at J, with 11 bases in the middle. Germline CDR1 SGHTA, CDR2 FQGNSA. The DNA for the CDR3 is TGTGCCAGCAGCTCGACGACTCCGAGCACAGATACGCAGTATTTT. The encoded protein is CASSSTTPSTDTQYF. The whole variable domain, filled in from reference TRBV7-2 and TRBJ2-3, reads GAGVSQSPSNKVTEKGKDVELRCDPISGHTALYWYRQSLGQGLEFLIYFQGNSAPDKSGLPSDRFSAERTGGSVSTLTIQRTQQEDSAVYLCASSSTTPSTDTQYFGPGTRLTVL.

The chain links TRBV29-1 to TRBJ2-7, with 10 bases lining up with TRBD1. Germline-derived CDR1 and CDR2 are SQVTM and ANQGSEA. The CDR3 is 15 residues long. The J segment lost 0 bases and the V segment lost 5 bases, leaving 7 bases of the junction unmatched. This chain's CDR3 is CSVSGTGVFSYEQYF. CDR3 DNA sequence: TGCAGCGTTTCCGGGACAGGGGTCTTCTCCTACGAGCAGTACTTC.

The genes are TRBV7-2 and TRBJ2-7, with 12 bases identical to TRBD2. The CDR3 has 14 amino acids. After removal of 2 bases from V and 7 bases from J, the junction contained 3 bases not matched to a gene. CDR1 and CDR2 (germline): SGHTA, FQGNSA. The CDR3 DNA sequence: TGTGCCAGCAGCTTATTCGGACTAGCGGGGGAGCAGTACTTC. Amino acids: CASSLFGLAGEQYF.

The chain has TRBV30 and TRBJ1-5; TRBD1 might be the D (5 bases). V lost 2 bases and J lost 6, with 8 bases in between. CDR3 length: 12 residues. The germline V gene encodes CDR1 GTSNPN and CDR2 SVGIG (reference sequence). CDR3 coding DNA: TGTGCCTGGAGTCCGGGACGTCAGCCCCAGCATTTT. It translates to CAWSPGRQPQHF.

This clonotype was seen only a few times. The chain recombines TRBV5-1 with TRBJ2-5, with TRBD2 matching 8 bases. Germline V gene sequence: CDR1 SGHRS, CDR2 YFSETQ. Germline trimming cut 1 base from V and 1 base from J; bases unmatched to any gene: 6. CDR3 length: 16 amino acids. Here the CDR3 DNA reads TGCGCCAGCAGCTTGTTAAGCGGGGGCTCCCAAGAGACCCAGTACTTC. Translating gives CASSLLSGGSQETQYF.

This clonotype turned up a few times. The gene calls are TRBV15 and TRBJ2-3, with a tentative D call TRBD2 (6 bases). The CDR3 has 14 residues. The V and J ends lost 1 base and 4 bases respectively, with 9 bases between them. Germline CDR1 LNHNV, CDR2 YYDKDF (reference sequence). The CDR3 sequence: CATSRGDFSDTQYF. In DNA, the CDR3 is TGTGCCACCAGCAGAGGGGACTTCTCAGATACGCAGTATTTT.

This chain joins TRBV3-1 and TRBJ2-1; D is possibly TRBD2 (6 bases). The germline CDR1 and CDR2 sequences are LGHDT and YNNKEL (reference sequence). Trimming shortened V by 6 bases and J by 5 bases, and 14 bases separated the two germline ends. This CDR3 contains 14 residues. The CDR3 loop is CASSQFSGNNEQFF. The CDR3 DNA is TGTGCCAGCAGTCAATTTAGCGGAAACAATGAGCAGTTCTTC.